These T cell receptor beta chains were read from a single sample in a study of T cells in Graves' hyperthyroidism and ophthalmopathy. One entry per CDR3 protein, called by TCRdb with MiXCR from the multiplex PCR reads. The table has some 550,000 distinct CDR3 sequences, approximately 15% seen once. The sequenced sample was blood. These receptors were obtained from a woman aged 40 to 50 with Graves' ophthalmopathy. Each CDR3 is given with its conserved first and last residue. D genes are given only for firm matches. Clone sizes are given selectively: once, few, many, or a class where the clone is expanded.

V gene	clone size	D gene	J gene	CDR3 DNA	CDR3 protein
TRBV5-1	-	TRBD1	TRBJ2-5	TGCGCCAGCAGCTTGTGGCAGGGGGCCGAGGAGACCCAGTACTTC	CASSLWQGAEETQYF
TRBV15	many	TRBD1	TRBJ1-1	TGTGCCACCAGCAGAGCGACAGGGGCGGAGACTGAAGCTTTCTTT	CATSRATGAETEAFF
TRBV9	-	TRBD2	TRBJ2-5	TGTGCCAGCAGCCAAGGTAGCGGGAGGGCGCGGGAGGCGGAGACCCAGTACTTC	CASSQGSGRAREAETQYF
TRBV5-1	many	-	TRBJ1-2	TGCGCCAGCAGCCCACCGACAGGCATCAATGGCTACACCTTC	CASSPPTGINGYTF
TRBV20-1	many	-	TRBJ2-7	TGCAGTGCGCCCCCCAGGGCGGTCGGATCCTACGAGCAGTACTTC	CSAPPRAVGSYEQYF
TRBV11-2	-	TRBD2	TRBJ2-2	TGTGCCAGCAGCCACGCGGGGGAGAAGAACACCGGGGAGCTGTTTTTT	CASSHAGEKNTGELFF
TRBV30	-	TRBD1	TRBJ2-7	TGTGCCTGGAGTGCCCGGACAGGGGGCTACGAGCAGTACTTC	CAWSARTGGYEQYF
TRBV20-1	many	TRBD2	TRBJ2-1	TGCAGTGCCCTCGGGAGGGGTAATGAGCAGTTCTTC	CSALGRGNEQFF
TRBV19	-	-	TRBJ2-1	TGTGCCAGTAGTATAGCCCCCAGACTGGGATTTGAGCAGTTCTTC	CASSIAPRLGFEQFF
TRBV5-1	-	-	TRBJ2-5	TGCGCCAGCAGCTTTATCGGCGGAGGGGGTCAAGAGACCCAGTACTTC	CASSFIGGGGQETQYF
TRBV10-3	once	-	TRBJ1-5	TGTGCCATCAGTGAGGGAGATGACCAGCATTTT	CAISEGDDQHF
TRBV3-1	-	-	TRBJ2-3	TGTGCCAGCAGCCCTTACGGGAAGGCTGCAGATACGCAGTATTTT	CASSPYGKAADTQYF
TRBV27	many	-	TRBJ2-7	TGTGCCAGCAGTTTTGAGGGGCCCTACGAGCAGTACTTC	CASSFEGPYEQYF
TRBV12-3/TRBV12-4	many	-	TRBJ2-1	TGTGCCAGCAGTCCGGGGAGGGGGGTATTAAATGAGCAGTTCTTC	CASSPGRGVLNEQFF
TRBV7-9	many	-	TRBJ2-1	TGTGCCAGCAGACCCGGGACATTCGGTTACAATGAGCAGTTCTTC	CASRPGTFGYNEQFF
TRBV29-1	-	-	TRBJ1-2	TGCAGCGTGAGGGGGGACGCATCTAGGGGCTACACCTTC	CSVRGDASRGYTF
TRBV27	few	-	TRBJ2-1	TGTGCCAGCAGTTTAGCCGGGAGATCGTATGAGCAGTTCTTC	CASSLAGRSYEQFF
TRBV19	-	-	TRBJ1-1	TGTGCCAGCTTGGGACGGAGGAACACTGAAGCTTTCTTT	CASLGRRNTEAFF
TRBV2	-	-	TRBJ2-2	TGTGCCAGCAGTCGGGTTCGGGTGCGGCTTGGCACCGGGGAGCTGTTTTTT	CASSRVRVRLGTGELFF
TRBV20-1	many	-	TRBJ2-1	TGCAGTGCTACACACAACAATGAGCAGTTCTTC	CSATHNNEQFF
TRBV20-1	many	TRBD1	TRBJ1-5	TGCAGTGCTAGGACAGGGGGAGGGCAGCCCCAGCATTTT	CSARTGGGQPQHF
TRBV24-1	-	TRBD1	TRBJ2-5	TGTGCCACCGGAACAGGGGGCCGAGAGACCCAGTACTTC	CATGTGGRETQYF
TRBV5-1	few	-	TRBJ1-2	TGCGCCAGCAGCTCGGGTGACAGGACCTATGGCTACACCTTC	CASSSGDRTYGYTF
TRBV28	many	TRBD1	TRBJ1-5	TGTGCCAGCAGTTTATGGACAGGGGACAATCAGCCCCAGCATTTT	CASSLWTGDNQPQHF
TRBV9	-	-	TRBJ1-2	TGTGCCAGCAGCTCCTTCATTTATGGCTACACCTTC	CASSSFIYGYTF